This TCR beta chain was obtained from a study of T-cell reconstitution after alpha-beta-depleted transplantation in children. Germline V gene data show CDR1 as MDHEN and CDR2 as SYDVKM. The CDR3 is made up of 15 amino acids. Between the trimmed V and J ends, which lost 5 bases and 3 bases, there was a span of 17 bases. TCRbeta library construction was performed incorporating unique molecular identifiers. MiXCR, run by TCRdb on the PCR reads, gives a single entry per CDR3 protein. The table shows 450,000 to 550,000 distinct CDR3 sequences, with roughly an eighth occurring only once. This specimen consisted of PBMCs, mostly from graft donor cells, obtained 180 days after TCRalphabeta/CD19-depleted stem cell transplant. This chain links TRBV28 with TRBJ2-7, with D maybe TRBD1 (5 bases). The TCR was taken from a female patient between 2 and 15 years old who had a stem cell transplant for aplastic anemia, so the T cells may come from the graft donor. In DNA form, the CDR3 reads TGTGCCAGCAGTCCCCCGACAGTGACGAACTACGAGCAGTACTTC. This sequence encodes CASSPPTVTNYEQYF.